The 21 T cell receptor beta chains listed next were all sequenced from one sample in a study of beta chain features in type 1 diabetes. The whole isolated RNA underwent reverse transcription, so sequencing captured expressed TCRB transcripts. The method was immunoSEQ multiplex PCR; TCRdb's version includes in-frame clones alone and lacks a portion of them. In the table there are about 250,000 clones, over 12% of which are singletons. The sequencing sample was made of naive CD4+ T cells from blood. These receptors were obtained from a woman aged 40 to 50 in good health.

This clone was observed a handful of times. An end of the junction does not agree with germline; a read error may underlie this. The chain has TRBV29-1 and TRBJ2-2; 7 bases are shared with TRBD2. The CDR3 extends over 14 amino acids. Germline V lookup: CDR1 SQVTM, CDR2 ANQGSEA. CDR3: CSVLSGPMAGELFF. As DNA, the CDR3 is TGCAGCGTTTTATCGGGTCCCATGGCGGGGGAGCTGTTCTTT.

This clone has more than one count but fewer than ten. The chain is built from TRBV10-3 and TRBJ2-7; a weak D match, TRBD1 (6 bases). From germline, CDR1 is ENHRY and CDR2 SYGVKD. The CDR3 totals 16 residues. Trimming stripped 4 bases from V and 0 bases from J, with 16 bases between. The CDR3 sequence is CAISVSPDRGSYEQYF. CDR3 bases: TGTGCCATCAGTGTTAGTCCGGACAGAGGCTCCTACGAGCAGTACTTC.

This clone was counted between two and nine times. This chain links TRBV4-3 with TRBJ2-7; 8 nucleotides line up with TRBD2. Germline V CDR1 and CDR2: LGHNA, YSLEER. The CDR3 extends over 16 amino acids. The J segment lost 7 bases and the V segment lost 1 base, leaving 12 bases of the junction unmatched. CDR3 sequence (DNA): TGCGCCAGCAGCCAAGGAGGCGAGGTAGCGGGGAGTGAGCAGTACTTC. This translates into CASSQGGEVAGSEQYF.

This clone was detected a few times. The chain employs TRBV7-2 and TRBJ1-1; possible D gene TRBD1, 6 bases. From germline, CDR1 is SGHTA and CDR2 FQGNSA. Trimming cost V 5 bases and J 2 bases, with 12 bases left between them. The CDR3 contains 14 residues. CDR3 in amino acids: CASSPRGGNTEAFF. The CDR3 DNA is TGTGCCAGCAGCCCTAGGGGGGGAAACACTGAAGCTTTCTTT.

This clone was observed a handful of times. This chain joins TRBV29-1 and TRBJ2-3, with unresolved D. Germline values: CDR1 SQVTM, CDR2 ANQGSEA. Trimming removed 3 bases at V and 2 bases at J, with 9 bases between. The CDR3 sequence is 13 residues long. This chain's CDR3 is CSVDHSFTDTQYF. The CDR3 nucleotides read TGCAGCGTTGATCACAGCTTCACAGATACGCAGTATTTT.

This chain connects TRBV23-1 to TRBJ2-7, with TRBD2 matching 13 bases. TRBV23-1 is treated as an ORF (open reading frame) with a function not yet certain. The CDR3 has 17 residues. The V and J ends lost 6 bases and 0 bases, in that order; junction bases with no gene match: 8. The CDR3 spells CASSGLAGDSSSYEQYF. In DNA, the CDR3 is TGCGCCAGCAGCGGACTAGCGGGGGACTCCAGCTCCTACGAGCAGTACTTC.

This clone has a handful of counts. The chain recombines TRBV6-5 with TRBJ2-3; 8 positions match TRBD2. Germline V lookup: CDR1 MNHEY, CDR2 SVGAGI. This CDR3 spans 15 amino acids. Trimming at V came to 7 bases and at J to 4 bases, leaving 10 bases not matched to a gene. The CDR3 region is CASTPRLAWADTQYF. The CDR3 DNA reads TGTGCCAGCACCCCTAGACTAGCGTGGGCAGATACGCAGTATTTT.

The gene calls are TRBV19 and TRBJ2-7; 11 nucleotides line up with TRBD1. From germline, CDR1 is LNHDA and CDR2 SQIVND (reference sequence). This CDR3 spans 16 amino acids. Trimming cost V 6 bases and J 5 bases; bases outside gene matches: 12. The CDR3 here is CASSLLGQGAPHEQYF. The CDR3 DNA sequence: TGTGCCAGTAGCCTGCTTGGACAGGGGGCCCCCCACGAGCAGTACTTC.

This clone was seen a few times. The gene calls are TRBV6-5 and TRBJ1-3; D perhaps matches TRBD1 (6 bases). Trimming took 6 bases from V and 0 from J, leaving 12 bases between them. CDR3 length equals 15 residues. Germline CDR1 MNHEY, CDR2 SVGAGI. The CDR3 DNA follows: TGTGCCAGCAGACCTACAGGGAGCTCTGGAAACACCATATATTTT. Its translation: CASRPTGSSGNTIYF.

This clone was seen a few times. The chain has TRBV10-3 and TRBJ2-5; TRBD1 matches at 9 bases. Germline CDR1 reads ENHRY; CDR2 reads SYGVKD. The CDR3 is 13 residues long. V was pared by 6 bases and J by 5 bases, with 4 bases of the junction left unmatched. The CDR3 DNA reads TGTGCCATCAGGGGACAGGGCTGGGAGACCCAGTACTTC. It translates to CAIRGQGWETQYF.

The chain employs TRBV5-4 and TRBJ2-3; 11 positions match TRBD2. J gave up 5 bases and V 2 bases, and 10 bases lay outside the gene matches. Germline loops: CDR1 SGHNT, CDR2 YYREEE (reference sequence). This CDR3 contains 17 residues. The CDR3 spells CASSFFLGSGGGDTQYF. CDR3 nucleotide sequence: TGTGCCAGCAGCTTTTTCTTGGGTAGCGGGGGGGGAGATACGCAGTATTTT.

This rearrangement joins TRBV5-6 to TRBJ2-5; TRBD2 might be the D (6 bases). Between the trimmed V and J ends, which lost 2 bases and 1 base, there was a span of 9 bases. CDR1 and CDR2 from the germline V gene are SGHDT and YYEEEE. The CDR3 has 14 amino acids. The CDR3 here is CASSFRDFQETQYF. CDR3 nucleotide sequence: TGTGCCAGCAGCTTCCGGGACTTCCAAGAGACCCAGTACTTC.

This clone occurred a few times. In nucleotides, the CDR3 is TGTGCCAGCAGCTTGGTCTGGCGGGGGGCTATGACCCAGTACTTC. Translation: CASSLVWRGAMTQYF. The chain couples TRBV5-6 to TRBJ2-5; 8 nucleotides align to TRBD2. The ends lost 0 bases at V and 7 bases at J; junction bases unmatched: 8. Per the germline V gene, CDR1 is SGHDT and CDR2 is YYEEEE. The CDR3 runs to 15 residues. Full variable domain (remainder filled in from reference TRBV5-6 and TRBJ2-5): DAGVTQSPTHLIKTRGQQVTLRCSPKSGHDTVSWYQQALGQGPQFIFQYYEEEERQRGNFPDRFSGHQFPNYSSELNVNALLLGDSALYLCASSLVWRGAMTQYFGPGTRLLVL.

This rearrangement joins TRBV5-1 to TRBJ2-5, with 9 bases that match TRBD2. The V gene end was trimmed by 6 bases and the J gene end by 1 base; junction bases not matched to a gene: 13. The CDR3 loop spans 17 amino acids. Germline V CDR1 and CDR2: SGHRS, YFSETQ. This CDR3 reads CASNFVGTSRSQETQYF. In DNA form, the CDR3 reads TGCGCCAGCAACTTCGTAGGGACTAGCCGCAGCCAAGAGACCCAGTACTTC.

The CDR3 here is CATSRDRGGSYYGYTF. CDR3 sequence (DNA): TGTGCCACCAGCAGAGATCGAGGGGGCAGCTACTATGGCTACACCTTC. The rearrangement uses TRBV15 and TRBJ1-2; 7 bases agree with TRBD1. V shed 0 bases, J shed 3 bases, and the junction held 7 bases outside the gene matches. The germline V gene has CDR1 LNHNV and CDR2 YYDKDF (reference sequence). This CDR3 has 16 residues.

A few counts support this clone. The chain joins TRBV28 to TRBJ2-3, with 8 bases aligning to TRBD1. The CDR3 loop spans 15 amino acids. V dropped 6 bases and J dropped 5; count of bases not matched to a gene: 10. CDR1 is MDHEN and CDR2 is SYDVKM in the germline V gene. CDR3 residues: CASSISGQGGDTQYF. The CDR3 DNA reads as TGTGCCAGCAGCATTAGCGGACAGGGCGGAGATACGCAGTATTTT.

V is TRBV5-1 and J is TRBJ1-1; a weak D match, TRBD1 (6 bases). Germline lookup yields CDR1 SGHRS and CDR2 YFSETQ. This CDR3 region has 15 residues. With 4 bases removed from V and 3 bases from J, the gap between germline ends came to 16 bases. The CDR3 DNA follows: TGCGCCAGCAGCCCGGGAGGAGGGGGATACACTGAAGCTTTCTTT. It translates to CASSPGGGGYTEAFF.

This clone was counted a few times. V is TRBV7-2 and J is TRBJ1-2; 8 nucleotides align to TRBD1. CDR3 length: 14 residues. Unmatched junction bases numbered 4, after V lost 3 bases and J lost 4 bases. Germline CDR1 SGHTA, CDR2 FQGNSA. CDR3 amino acids: CASSFPTGAYGYTF. Written as DNA, the CDR3 is TGTGCCAGCAGCTTCCCGACAGGGGCCTATGGCTACACCTTC.

The V call is TRBV6-1, the J call TRBJ1-1, with TRBD1 as a possible D gene (6 bases). Trimming removed 7 bases from V and 1 base from J, with 13 bases in between. The CDR3 runs to 14 residues. CDR1 is MNHNS, CDR2 SASEGT, per germline. The CDR3 protein is CASTTLGGNTEAFF. Written as DNA, the CDR3 is TGTGCCAGCACGACCCTAGGGGGGAACACTGAAGCTTTCTTT.

In this sample, this clone turned up a few times. This rearrangement joins TRBV6-4 to TRBJ2-6; 8 positions agree with TRBD1. Germline V gene data show CDR1 as MRHNA and CDR2 as SNTAGT. This CDR3 contains 17 residues. Unmatched junction bases numbered 6, after V lost 5 bases and J lost 0 bases. The CDR3 sequence is CASSPTGANSGANVLTF. DNA for the CDR3: TGTGCCAGCAGTCCGACAGGGGCGAACTCTGGGGCCAACGTCCTGACTTTC.

J is TRBJ2-2 and V is TRBV5-8; D uncertain. Germline V lookup: CDR1 SGHTS, CDR2 YDEGEE. Trimming pared 0 bases from V and 6 bases from J, leaving 6 bases between. The CDR3 runs to 13 residues. The CDR3 sequence: CASSLVGPGELFF. In nucleotides, the CDR3 is TGTGCCAGCAGCTTGGTTGGGCCCGGGGAGCTGTTTTTT.